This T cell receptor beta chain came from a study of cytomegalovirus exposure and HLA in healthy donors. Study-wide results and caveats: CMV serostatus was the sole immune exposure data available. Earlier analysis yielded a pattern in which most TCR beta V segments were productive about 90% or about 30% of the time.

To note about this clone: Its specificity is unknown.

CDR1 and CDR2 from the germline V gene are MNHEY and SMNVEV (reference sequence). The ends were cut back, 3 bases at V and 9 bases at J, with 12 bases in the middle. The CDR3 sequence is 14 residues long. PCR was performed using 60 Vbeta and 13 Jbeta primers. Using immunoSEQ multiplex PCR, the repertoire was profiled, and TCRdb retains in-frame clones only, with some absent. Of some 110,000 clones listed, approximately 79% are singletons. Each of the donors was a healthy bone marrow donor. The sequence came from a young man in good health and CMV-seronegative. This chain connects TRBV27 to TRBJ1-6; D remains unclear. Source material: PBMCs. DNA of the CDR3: TGTGCCAGCAGTTTGAAGAGGGATGGTTCACCCCTCCACTTT. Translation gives CASSLKRDGSPLHF.